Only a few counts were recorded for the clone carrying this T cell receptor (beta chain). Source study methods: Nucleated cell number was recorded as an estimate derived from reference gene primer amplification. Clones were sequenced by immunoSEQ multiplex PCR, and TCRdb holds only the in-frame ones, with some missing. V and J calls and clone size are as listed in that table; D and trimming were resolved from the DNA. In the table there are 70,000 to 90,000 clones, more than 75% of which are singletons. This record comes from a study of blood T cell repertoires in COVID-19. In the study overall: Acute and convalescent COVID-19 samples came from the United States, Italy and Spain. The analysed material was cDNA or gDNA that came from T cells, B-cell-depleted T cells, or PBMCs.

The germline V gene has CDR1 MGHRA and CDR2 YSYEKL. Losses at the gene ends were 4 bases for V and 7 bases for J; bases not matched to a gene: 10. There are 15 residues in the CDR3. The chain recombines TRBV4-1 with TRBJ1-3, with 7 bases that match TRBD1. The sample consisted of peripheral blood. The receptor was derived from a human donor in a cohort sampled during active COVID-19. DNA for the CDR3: TGCGCCAGCAGCCCCACAGGGGAAGTTGGGAACACCATATATTTT. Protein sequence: CASSPTGEVGNTIYF.